This T cell receptor (beta chain) is from a study of blood T cell repertoires in COVID-19. Study information: Samples representing acute and convalescent COVID-19 were sourced from the United States, Italy and Spain.

CDR1 LNHDA and CDR2 SQIVND come from the germline V gene (reference sequence). The germline V and J ends were trimmed by 7 bases and 0 bases, with 10 bases remaining between them. The CDR3 is 14 residues long. Per the original data handling: Estimates of nucleated cell counts were drawn from the amplification of reference gene primers. TCRdb's table, derived via immunoSEQ multiplex PCR, lists solely in-frame clones and lacks some. V and J calls and clone size are copied from that table; D and trimming were computed from the DNA. The sample holds about 280,000 clones; 85% to 90% are singletons and the top ten take 1.9%. The age range of participants was about 18 to 89 years, with residence in about two dozen US areas.

The chain links TRBV19 to TRBJ1-3; a possible D gene is TRBD1 (5 bases). Sequences were obtained from PBMCs or T cells enriched from blood (not recorded which). This TCR was sampled from a woman aged 55 to 70 who had recovered from COVID-19. CDR3 sequence: CASIGGSSGNTIYF. CDR3 DNA: TGTGCCAGTATCGGGGGGAGCTCTGGAAACACCATATATTTT.